These T cell receptor beta chains were read from a single sample in a study of vaccination and CD4 T cells after COVID-19. No cognate antigen is known for these TCRs. TCRdb re-derived calls from the PCR reads in MiXCR, one entry per CDR3 protein. Of about 7,600 distinct CDR3 sequences in the sample, 20% were seen once. Sequenced material: CD4+ T cells from blood, cultured in vitro, taken after SARS-CoV-2 vaccination. These receptors all stem from a human donor who had recovered from COVID-19. CDR3s include the opening cysteine and the closing phenylalanine or tryptophan. Each record gives: V gene, D gene, clone size, J gene, CDR3 DNA, CDR3 protein. The D gene is left open where the match is weak. The size of a clone is reported for some rows only, either as once, few or many, or as a class for expanded clones.

v_gene: TRBV2
d_gene: .
abundance: few
j_gene: TRBJ1-2
CDR3nt: TGTGCCAGCACCGGGGGGCGCGGTGGCTACACCTTC
CDR3aa: CASTGGRGGYTF

v_gene: TRBV20-1
d_gene: TRBD1
abundance: medium-sized
j_gene: TRBJ1-5
CDR3nt: TGCAGTGCTAGAGTGTCGGGACAGGGGCTGGGGCAGCCCCAGCATTTT
CDR3aa: CSARVSGQGLGQPQHF

v_gene: TRBV6-1
d_gene: TRBD1
abundance: few
j_gene: TRBJ1-2
CDR3nt: TGTGCCAAAAAGACAGGGGTAGGCTACACCTTC
CDR3aa: CAKKTGVGYTF

v_gene: TRBV20-1
d_gene: .
abundance: medium-sized
j_gene: TRBJ1-5
CDR3nt: TGCAGTGCTAGAAGGCACCTCAATCAGCCCCAGCATTTT
CDR3aa: CSARRHLNQPQHF

v_gene: TRBV27
d_gene: TRBD1
abundance: .
j_gene: TRBJ2-1
CDR3nt: TGTGCCAGCAGTCCAAGGACCGGGACAGGGGGCAATGAGCAGTTCTTC
CDR3aa: CASSPRTGTGGNEQFF

v_gene: TRBV7-2
d_gene: .
abundance: medium-sized
j_gene: TRBJ1-2
CDR3nt: TGTGCCAGCAGCCCCTCCACCCAACTTCCACATGGCTACACCTTC
CDR3aa: CASSPSTQLPHGYTF

v_gene: TRBV20-1
d_gene: .
abundance: .
j_gene: TRBJ1-5
CDR3nt: TGCAGTGCTAGCCACATTGGGGGTTTTAATAGCAATCAGCCCCAGCATTTT
CDR3aa: CSASHIGGFNSNQPQHF

v_gene: TRBV6-2/TRBV6-3
d_gene: TRBD2
abundance: few
j_gene: TRBJ2-1
CDR3nt: TGTGCCAGCACCCTTAGCGGGAGCCGGATCAATGAGCAGTTCTTC
CDR3aa: CASTLSGSRINEQFF

v_gene: TRBV9
d_gene: TRBD2
abundance: .
j_gene: TRBJ2-5
CDR3nt: TGTGCCAGCAGCGTAGGGGTGGGAGGGGTCCAAGAGACCCAGTACTTC
CDR3aa: CASSVGVGGVQETQYF

v_gene: TRBV5-1
d_gene: TRBD1
abundance: .
j_gene: TRBJ2-7
CDR3nt: TGCGCCAGCAGCTTGCGTTCCCATGGAACACAGGGGGGCGTCGAGCAGTACTTC
CDR3aa: CASSLRSHGTQGGVEQYF

v_gene: TRBV5-1
d_gene: .
abundance: .
j_gene: TRBJ1-6
CDR3nt: TGCGCCAGCAGCTTGGATAGCTATCGGGCCCTCCACTTT
CDR3aa: CASSLDSYRALHF

v_gene: TRBV27
d_gene: .
abundance: .
j_gene: TRBJ1-1
CDR3nt: TGTGCCAGCAGTTCGTTCAGGAACACTGAAGCTTTCTTT
CDR3aa: CASSSFRNTEAFF